Following are 15 T cell receptor beta chains from one sample sequenced in a study of blood T cell repertoires in COVID-19. The assay was immunoSEQ multiplex PCR, and TCRdb's table has in-frame clones only and misses some. The data show about 120,000 clones, with roughly three quarters seen just once and 6.5% to 9.5% held by the top ten. Input material: peripheral blood. The receptors shown here come from a human donor in a cohort sampled during active COVID-19.

The chain has TRBV2 and TRBJ2-1; possibly TRBD1 for D (6 bases). Germline assignment: CDR1 SNHLY and CDR2 FYNNEI. Trimming took off 1 base at V and 12 bases at J, with 13 bases between the two ends. The CDR3 spans 13 residues. The CDR3 DNA sequence: TGTGCCAGCAGTGAAGGGCTAGGGGGTCGGCAGTTCTTC. The encoded protein is CASSEGLGGRQFF.

The chain links TRBV2 to TRBJ2-5; D remains unclear. Germline values: CDR1 SNHLY, CDR2 FYNNEI. The CDR3 runs 14 residues. V lost 3 bases and J 0 bases, leaving 8 bases between the germline ends. CDR3 sequence reads: CASSDGENQETQYF. The CDR3 region has the DNA TGTGCCAGCAGTGATGGTGAGAACCAAGAGACCCAGTACTTC.

This clone was detected only once. This rearrangement joins TRBV2 to TRBJ1-5, with D perhaps matching TRBD1 (6 bases). CDR3 length equals 15 residues. V lost 1 base to trimming and J lost 0 bases, with 7 bases between them. Germline V gives CDR1 SNHLY, CDR2 FYNNEI. The CDR3 DNA reads as TGTGCCAGCAGTGAAGTCAGGGGTAGCAATCAGCCCCAGCATTTT. Amino acids: CASSEVRGSNQPQHF.

The chain employs TRBV10-3 and TRBJ1-1; the match to TRBD1 covers 7 bases. The CDR3 contains 14 residues. V shed 8 bases and J 0 bases; nucleotides not matched to a gene: 6. Germline lookup yields CDR1 ENHRY and CDR2 SYGVKD. Here the CDR3 DNA reads TGTGCCATCGGGACACAGGGGATGAACACTGAAGCTTTCTTT. Protein sequence: CAIGTQGMNTEAFF.

The V call is TRBV6-5, the J call TRBJ1-4, with 10 nucleotides matching TRBD1. Trimming at V came to 6 bases and at J to 5 bases, leaving 3 bases not matched to a gene. Per germline, CDR1 MNHEY and CDR2 SVGAGI. This CDR3 spans 14 amino acids. The CDR3 spells CASSSGQGNEKLFF. The CDR3, as DNA: TGTGCCAGCAGCTCGGGACAGGGGAATGAAAAACTGTTTTTT.

The chain has TRBV27 and TRBJ1-1; possible D gene TRBD1, 6 bases. With 5 bases removed from V and 3 bases from J, the gap between germline ends came to 13 bases. The CDR3 has 14 amino acids. In germline, CDR1 is MNHEY, CDR2 SMNVEV (reference sequence). The CDR3 loop reads CASSPTGMDTEAFF. CDR3 nucleotides: TGTGCCAGCAGTCCTACAGGGATGGACACTGAAGCTTTCTTT.

This chain connects TRBV2 to TRBJ1-4; TRBD1 is a possible D gene (5 bases). CDR1 is SNHLY, CDR2 FYNNEI, per germline. Trimming stripped 0 bases from V and 13 bases from J, with 24 bases between. CDR3 length: 17 residues. In nucleotides, the CDR3 is TGTGCCAGCAGTGAAGCGCTAGGAAACGGGGGGTTAAGTGGACTGTTTTTT. This codes for CASSEALGNGGLSGLFF.

This clone was detected a few times. The J gene is TRBJ1-3, the V gene TRBV7-6, with D unclear. This CDR3 has 15 amino acids. The germline gives CDR1 SGHVS, CDR2 FNYEAQ. Trimming removed 0 bases at V and 0 bases at J, with 6 bases between. CDR3 bases: TGTGCCAGCAGCTTAGCGGAGGGCTCTGGAAACACCATATATTTT. Encoded protein: CASSLAEGSGNTIYF. Looking up the rest from reference TRBV7-6 and TRBJ1-3 gives the full variable domain: GAGVSQSPRYKVTKRGQDVALRCDPISGHVSLYWYRQALGQGPEFLTYFNYEAQQDKSGLPNDRFSAERPEGSISTLTIQRTEQRDSAMYRCASSLAEGSGNTIYFGEGSWLTVV.

The chain couples TRBV11-1 to TRBJ1-1; maybe TRBD1 (5 bases). V was clipped by 0 bases and J by 1 base, with 6 bases between them. The CDR3 sequence is 14 residues long. Per the germline V gene, CDR1 is SGHAT and CDR2 is FQDESV (reference sequence). CDR3: CASSLAGANTEAFF. CDR3 nucleotides: TGTGCCAGCAGCTTAGCAGGGGCGAACACTGAAGCTTTCTTT.

This clone turned up a few times. The chain links TRBV4-1 to TRBJ1-5; the D gene is possibly TRBD1 (5 bases). CDR1 is MGHRA, CDR2 YSYEKL, per germline. V lost 0 bases, J lost 2 bases, and 11 bases lay in between. CDR3 length: 16 residues. The CDR3 reads CASSQDGGIGNQPQHF. Written as DNA, the CDR3 is TGCGCCAGCAGCCAAGATGGGGGGATCGGCAATCAGCCCCAGCATTTT.

The gene calls are TRBV11-2 and TRBJ2-7, with a weak D call TRBD1 (7 bases). There are 13 residues in the CDR3. Per the germline V gene, CDR1 is SGHAT and CDR2 is FQNNGV. V was pared by 3 bases and J by 7 bases, with 13 bases between. CDR3 sequence reads: CASSFDRAGEQYF. CDR3 in DNA: TGTGCCAGCAGCTTCGACAGGGCGGGAGAGCAGTACTTC.

V is TRBV10-2 and J is TRBJ1-5; tentatively, D is TRBD1 (6 bases). Looked up from germline, CDR1 is WSHSY and CDR2 is SAAADI. V lost 5 bases, J lost 3 bases, and 14 bases lay in between. CDR3 length: 15 residues. CDR3 sequence (DNA): TGCGCCAGCAGTACTACAGGGCTACCCAATCAGCCCCAGCATTTT. This encodes CASSTTGLPNQPQHF.

The chain has TRBV4-1 and TRBJ1-2; maybe TRBD1 (6 bases). Trimming cost V 1 base and J 2 bases, with 20 bases left between them. This CDR3 is 18 amino acids long. Germline CDR1 reads MGHRA; CDR2 reads YSYEKL. The CDR3 is CASSQVLYDGTKNYGYTF. In DNA, the CDR3 is TGCGCCAGCAGCCAAGTACTGTATGACGGGACAAAAAACTATGGCTACACCTTC.

This chain joins TRBV4-2 and TRBJ2-7; TRBD1 might be the D (6 bases). With 0 bases removed from V and 5 bases from J, the gap between germline ends came to 11 bases. This CDR3 is built from 14 residues. Germline-derived CDR1 and CDR2 are LGHNA and YNFKEQ. The CDR3 spells CASSQELTGNEQYF. The DNA for the CDR3 is TGTGCCAGCAGCCAAGAGCTTACAGGGAACGAGCAGTACTTC.

This chain links TRBV11-2 with TRBJ2-2; D ambiguous. Germline-derived CDR1 and CDR2 are SGHAT and FQNNGV. The V and J ends lost 5 bases and 7 bases respectively, with 8 bases between them. CDR3 length equals 12 residues. CDR3 bases: TGTGCCAGCAGCCCACGAGACGGGGAGCTGTTTTTT. Protein: CASSPRDGELFF. Looking up the rest from reference TRBV11-2 and TRBJ2-2 gives the full variable domain: EAGVAQSPRYKIIEKRQSVAFWCNPISGHATLYWYQQILGQGPKLLIQFQNNGVVDDSQLPKDRFSAERLKGVDSTLKIQPAKLEDSAVYLCASSPRDGELFFGEGSRLTVL.